This T cell receptor (beta chain) was sequenced in a study of Graves' ophthalmopathy and Graves' hyperthyroidism. RNA transcripts provided the template for amplifying TCR beta CDR3 regions. Amplification began with first-round RT-PCR using HTBI primers, then second-round multiplex PCR was performed. TCRdb re-called the multiplex PCR reads with MiXCR, one entry per CDR3 protein. The sample records 200,000 to 300,000 distinct CDR3 sequences, around 45% being singletons. General study findings and limits: Discrimination between ophthalmopathy and stable hyperthyroidism by a 13-signature model showed roughly 88% sensitivity and 70% to 82% specificity.

The sample holds a few counts of this clonotype. Its target is unknown. CDR1 and CDR2 (germline): SQVTM, ANQGSEA. CDR3 length: 14 residues. Trimming stripped 7 bases from V and 4 bases from J, with 16 bases between. The material sequenced was peripheral blood. This TCR was sampled from an adult man with Graves' ophthalmopathy. J is TRBJ2-2 and V is TRBV29-1; D remains ambiguous. DNA for the CDR3: TGCAGCGCCATTATAGGGTTGAGCACCGGGGAGCTGTTTTTT. The encoded protein is CSAIIGLSTGELFF.